These 24 T cell receptor beta chains were all obtained from the same sample, sequenced in a study of T cells in tuberculosis. Assay used: immunoSEQ multiplex PCR; TCRdb lists only in-frame clones, some missing. The sample consists of some 40,000 clones, around 96% of them appearing once. Sequenced material: PBMCs. The receptors were gathered from a donor between 10 and 29 years old with latent tuberculosis or without tuberculosis infection.

This chain joins TRBV30 and TRBJ2-2, with 9 bases identical to TRBD2. The CDR3 contains 15 residues. Germline-derived CDR1 and CDR2 are GTSNPN and SVGIG (reference sequence). The junction had 4 bases not matched to a gene; V was cut back by 2 bases and J by 3 bases. The CDR3 coding sequence is TGTGCCTGGAGTTTAGCGGGGGTGTACACCGGGGAGCTGTTTTTT. Amino acids: CAWSLAGVYTGELFF.

The chain uses TRBV11-2 and TRBJ1-2; 9 bases line up with TRBD1. The CDR3 sequence is 16 residues long. The junction had 12 bases not matched to a gene; V was cut back by 6 bases and J by 4 bases. From germline, CDR1 is SGHAT and CDR2 FQNNGV. The CDR3 here is CASRPLQGARGYGYTF. CDR3 nucleotides: TGTGCCAGCAGACCCTTACAGGGGGCAAGGGGCTATGGCTACACCTTC. Looking up the rest from reference TRBV11-2 and TRBJ1-2 gives the full variable domain: EAGVAQSPRYKIIEKRQSVAFWCNPISGHATLYWYQQILGQGPKLLIQFQNNGVVDDSQLPKDRFSAERLKGVDSTLKIQPAKLEDSAVYLCASRPLQGARGYGYTFGSGTRLTVV.

The chain has TRBV27 and TRBJ1-5; 8 bases map to TRBD1. With V trimmed by 3 bases and J by 0 bases, 4 bases remained unmatched. This CDR3 is built from 16 residues. The germline gives CDR1 MNHEY, CDR2 SMNVEV (reference sequence). CDR3 in amino acids: CASSFYRGSSNQPQHF. DNA of the CDR3: TGTGCCAGCAGTTTCTACAGGGGGAGTAGCAATCAGCCCCAGCATTTT.

This rearrangement joins TRBV27 to TRBJ2-6; 7 nucleotides match TRBD1. CDR3 size: 16 residues. The J segment lost 4 bases and the V segment lost 0 bases, leaving 3 bases of the junction unmatched. The germline V gene has CDR1 MNHEY and CDR2 SMNVEV (reference sequence). CDR3 sequence reads: CASSLSTGSGANVLTF. The CDR3 DNA follows: TGTGCCAGCAGTTTATCGACAGGGTCCGGGGCCAACGTCCTGACTTTC.

The rearrangement links TRBV7-9 to TRBJ1-1, with D unclear. V dropped 1 base and J dropped 1 base, with 7 bases sitting between them. The CDR3 totals 14 residues. Germline V gene sequence: CDR1 SEHNR, CDR2 FQNEAQ (reference sequence). The CDR3 loop is CASSLGGRNTEAFF. CDR3 DNA sequence: TGTGCCAGCAGCTTAGGAGGGAGGAACACTGAAGCTTTCTTT. The variable domain in full, completed from reference TRBV7-9 and TRBJ1-1, reads DTGVSQNPRHKITKRGQNVTFRCDPISEHNRLYWYRQTLGQGPEFLTYFQNEAQLEKSRLLSDRFSAERPKGSFSTLEIQRTEQGDSAMYLCASSLGGRNTEAFFGQGTRLTVV.

The J gene is TRBJ1-1, the V gene TRBV11-2; TRBD1 matches 7 bases. J lost 4 bases, V lost 5 bases, and 7 bases had no gene match. The CDR3 is 14 residues long. Per the germline V gene, CDR1 is SGHAT and CDR2 is FQNNGV. CDR3 sequence (DNA): TGTGCCAGCAGCGTGGGACAGATATTCACTGAAGCTTTCTTT. It codes for CASSVGQIFTEAFF.

The gene calls are TRBV7-9 and TRBJ1-3; D is perhaps TRBD1 (6 bases). The CDR3 is made up of 14 amino acids. Trimming left V 11 bases short and J 0 bases short, with 14 bases between. The germline V gene has CDR1 SEHNR and CDR2 FQNEAQ (reference sequence). The CDR3 sequence: CAWREDSSGNTIYF. The CDR3 DNA sequence: TGTGCCTGGCGGGAGGACAGCTCTGGAAACACCATATATTTT.

The chain is built from TRBV6-5 and TRBJ1-2; D is unresolved. The CDR3 consists of 13 residues. CDR1 and CDR2 (germline): MNHEY, SVGAGI. V lost 5 bases and J lost 4, with 11 bases in between. CDR3 nucleotides: TGTGCCAGCAGTGAATTTACTATCTATGGCTACACCTTC. Its protein product is CASSEFTIYGYTF.

V usage is TRBV15 and J usage is TRBJ1-3; no firm D call. From germline, CDR1 is LNHNV and CDR2 YYDKDF (reference sequence). CDR3 length: 14 amino acids. Trimming cost V 5 bases and J 6 bases, with 14 bases left between them. The CDR3 is CATSAVAGLNTIYF. The DNA of the CDR3 is TGTGCCACCAGCGCAGTGGCAGGCCTAAACACCATATATTTT.

The rearrangement uses TRBV5-1 and TRBJ1-2; D is undetermined. Germline V gene data show CDR1 as SGHRS and CDR2 as YFSETQ. The CDR3 length is 14 residues. V gave up 0 bases and J gave up 4 bases, with 10 bases separating them. CDR3 residues: CASSLAGESYGYTF. CDR3 coding DNA: TGCGCCAGCAGCTTGGCCGGGGAGAGCTATGGCTACACCTTC.

This chain links TRBV14 with TRBJ2-3; D gene unclear. The CDR3 contains 15 residues. The V and J ends lost 4 bases and 1 base respectively, with 12 bases between them. Germline V gene lookup returns CDR1 SGHDN and CDR2 FVKESK. CDR3 region: CASSPPRRGTDTQYF. CDR3 nucleotide sequence: TGTGCCAGCAGCCCACCTCGTCGGGGCACAGATACGCAGTATTTT.

The CDR3 sequence is CATSRDLGQNYGYTF. CDR3 nucleotide sequence: TGTGCCACCAGCAGAGATTTGGGGCAGAACTATGGCTACACCTTC. V gene TRBV15 combines with J gene TRBJ1-2; the D gene is possibly TRBD1 (5 bases). This CDR3 spans 15 amino acids. The germline V and J ends were trimmed by 0 bases and 2 bases, with 10 bases remaining between them. The germline gives CDR1 LNHNV, CDR2 YYDKDF (reference sequence).

Comments on this clone: This sample includes further DNA sequences coding for the same CDR3. The gene calls are TRBV30 and TRBJ2-7; 7 bases line up with TRBD1. Trimming took 1 base from V and 2 from J; bases not matched to a gene: 5. In germline, CDR1 is GTSNPN, CDR2 SVGIG (reference sequence). The length of the CDR3 is 14 residues. CDR3 DNA: TGTGCCTGGAGTGGTGACAGGGATACCTACGAGCAGTACTTC. It codes for CAWSGDRDTYEQYF.

V usage is TRBV25-1 and J usage is TRBJ2-5, with 7 bases identical to TRBD2. V was pared by 1 base and J by 3 bases, with 2 bases of the junction left unmatched. The CDR3 spans 14 residues. Germline loops: CDR1 MGHDK, CDR2 SYGVNS. CDR3 bases: TGTGCCAGCAGTGAATCGGGACTAAAAGAGACCCAGTACTTC. Residues: CASSESGLKETQYF.

This rearrangement joins TRBV9 to TRBJ1-2; no clear D gene. The CDR3 runs to 14 residues. Germline V CDR1 and CDR2: SGDLS, YYNGEE. Trimming stripped 0 bases from V and 8 bases from J, with 14 bases between. Written as DNA, the CDR3 is TGTGCCAGCAGCGTAGAGACACTGGCTTGGGGCTACACCTTC. Amino acids: CASSVETLAWGYTF.

V is TRBV30 and J is TRBJ2-2, with 9 bases matching TRBD2. Germline CDR1 GTSNPN, CDR2 SVGIG (reference sequence). This CDR3 region has 15 residues. Trimming at V came to 4 bases and at J to 3 bases, leaving 6 bases not matched to a gene. CDR3 residues: CAWTVAGAYTGELFF. In DNA, the CDR3 is TGTGCCTGGACCGTAGCGGGGGCCTACACCGGGGAGCTGTTTTTT.

The V gene is TRBV15, the J gene TRBJ1-4; TRBD1 matches 7 bases. Losses at the gene ends were 6 bases for V and 5 bases for J; bases not matched to a gene: 6. The CDR3 extends over 14 amino acids. The germline gives CDR1 LNHNV, CDR2 YYDKDF (reference sequence). CDR3 protein: CATSFQGGNEKLFF. Written as DNA, the CDR3 is TGTGCCACCAGTTTCCAGGGGGGAAATGAAAAACTGTTTTTT.

The gene calls are TRBV30 and TRBJ1-6; 10 bases map to TRBD1. This CDR3 comprises 17 residues. V gave up 5 bases and J gave up 10 bases; unmatched junction bases: 17. CDR1 and CDR2 from the germline V gene are GTSNPN and SVGIG (reference sequence). As DNA, the CDR3 is TGTGCCTGGTCCAGGGACAGGGGAAGTATTGCGTACTCACCCCTCCACTTT. Translating it yields CAWSRDRGSIAYSPLHF.

The V call is TRBV27, the J call TRBJ1-1; 7 nucleotides align to TRBD1. The CDR3 contains 15 residues. Germline V gives CDR1 MNHEY, CDR2 SMNVEV (reference sequence). V lost 4 bases, J lost 7 bases, and 12 bases stayed unmatched. CDR3 bases: TGTGCCAGCAGTTCCGACAGGGTAGGGGATGGTGAAGCTTTCTTT. Translated, it gives CASSSDRVGDGEAFF.

The chain joins TRBV10-2 to TRBJ1-1, with D possibly matching TRBD1 (5 bases). Trimming removed 1 base at V and 6 bases at J, with 12 bases between. Per the germline V gene, CDR1 is WSHSY and CDR2 is SAAADI. The CDR3 runs to 14 residues. In DNA form, the CDR3 reads TGCGCCAGCAGTGAGTGGGGCTCGGGGGCTGAAGCTTTCTTT. Encoded protein: CASSEWGSGAEAFF.

V and J are TRBV5-1 and TRBJ1-6; D unresolved. V was shortened by 0 bases and J by 8 bases, with 6 bases between the two germline ends. This CDR3 is 13 amino acids long. The germline CDR1 and CDR2 sequences are SGHRS and YFSETQ. CDR3 loop: CASSLDGDSPLHF. In DNA form, the CDR3 reads TGCGCCAGCAGCTTGGACGGGGATTCACCCCTCCACTTT.

The V and J genes are TRBV28 and TRBJ1-2, with a possible D match to TRBD1 (6 bases). Germline V gene sequence: CDR1 MDHEN, CDR2 SYDVKM. V lost 7 bases to trimming and J lost 8 bases, with 20 bases between them. The CDR3 consists of 14 residues. CDR3 coding DNA: TGTGCCAGCACCCGGGGTGGGGGCGCGTCGGGCTACACCTTC. Protein sequence: CASTRGGGASGYTF.

The chain recombines TRBV5-5 with TRBJ1-6; D is ambiguous. The CDR3 contains 16 residues. CDR1 and CDR2 from the germline V gene are SGHKS and YYEKEE (reference sequence). Trimming cost V 8 bases and J 0 bases, with 15 bases left between them. This chain's CDR3 is CASTTRSSSYNSPLHF. Here the CDR3 DNA reads TGTGCCAGTACTACCCGTTCAAGCTCCTATAATTCACCCCTCCACTTT. Full variable domain (rest looked up from reference TRBV5-5 and TRBJ1-6): DAGVTQSPTHLIKTRGQQVTLRCSPISGHKSVSWYQQVLGQGPQFIFQYYEKEERGRGNFPDRFSARQFPNYSSELNVNALLLGDSALYLCASTTRSSSYNSPLHFGNGTRLTVT.

V gene TRBV4-2 combines with J gene TRBJ1-5, with D tentatively TRBD1 (6 bases). The CDR3 runs 16 residues. CDR1 LGHNA and CDR2 YNFKEQ come from the germline V gene. V was cut by 0 bases and J by 4 bases, with 13 bases left in between. The CDR3: CASSQEPRGGNQPQHF. Written as DNA, the CDR3 is TGTGCCAGCAGCCAAGAGCCCAGGGGTGGTAATCAGCCCCAGCATTTT.